The sample holds many counts of the clone carrying this T cell receptor beta chain. As yet, its antigen is unknown. TCR cDNA, made by 5'RACE template switching, carried an added universal primer site and UMIs. TCRdb re-derived calls from the 5' RACE reads in MiXCR, one entry per CDR3 protein. The sample lists roughly 310,000 distinct CDR3 sequences, more than 3% occurring once. These data originate in a study of T cells after yellow fever vaccination. Across the whole study: Low-cell-number fractions were prepared with SMART-Seq v4 Ultra Low Input. Whole-study findings and limits: Weaker in magnitude, the secondary response showed a faster peak on day 5 versus 15. Abundant bulk-derived clonotypes could contaminate FACS-sorted repertoires.

The germline V gene has CDR1 DFQATT and CDR2 SNEGSKA (reference sequence). There are 13 residues in the CDR3. Deletions cut 5 bases from V and 4 bases from J, with 11 bases between. This chain connects TRBV20-1 to TRBJ2-2; a weak D match, TRBD1 (5 bases). Sequenced material: PBMCs, taken on the day of the yellow fever booster vaccination. The TCR comes from a man younger than 35 who received the YFV17D yellow fever vaccine. Here the CDR3 reads CSAQTALTGELFF. The CDR3 DNA reads TGCAGTGCTCAGACAGCTCTCACCGGGGAGCTGTTTTTT.